This TCR beta chain stems from a study of Ad26.COV2.S vaccination and SARS-CoV-2 variants. Whole-study context: Ad26.COV2.S, an intramuscular injection, was given once or twice 56 days apart.

Points on this clone: The same CDR3 arises from other DNA sequences in this sample as well.

TCRdb keeps only in-frame clones here, not all; method: immunoSEQ multiplex PCR. Here the sample spans about 220,000 clones, approximately 88% being singletons. V was pared by 0 bases and J by 4 bases, with 0 bases of the junction left unmatched. CDR1 and CDR2 from the germline V gene are MNHEY and SVGAGI. CDR3 length: 13 residues. Treatment specified: about 20 received Ad26.COV2.S at low or high dose, single or two shots; 5 received placebo; per-sample allocation not given. Sampling took place 63 days after the first vaccine or placebo injection. Sequencing was performed on peripheral blood, taken in a trial of Ad26.COV2.S vaccine versus placebo. The receptor was derived from a person aged 18-60 years who received the Ad26.COV2.S COVID-19 vaccine or a placebo. The chain joins TRBV6-5 to TRBJ2-7, with 7 bases aligning to TRBD1. CDR3 amino acids: CASSYSRGYEQYF. In nucleotides, the CDR3 is TGTGCCAGCAGTTACTCCAGGGGGTACGAGCAGTACTTC.